What follows are 28 T cell receptor beta chains derived from one specimen sequenced in a study of PD-L1 blockade in urothelial cancer. Time point of the sample: peripheral blood 6 weeks after treatment start. Profiling relied on immunoSEQ multiplex PCR, and the TCRdb table lists in-frame clones only, not all of them. The sample includes some 120,000 clones, under 95% seen only once; the top ten take approximately 3.8%. Source: PBMCs, taken around atezolizumab (anti-PD-L1) treatment. All receptors derive from a man in his fifties or sixties with urothelial cancer.

The chain links TRBV10-1 to TRBJ2-2, with D maybe TRBD2 (6 bases). Germline-derived CDR1 and CDR2 are WNHNN and SYGVQD (reference sequence). This CDR3 is built from 14 residues. Trimming cost V 10 bases and J 5 bases, with 17 bases left between them. CDR3 in amino acids: CANREKGRTGELFF. The CDR3 nucleotides are TGCGCCAACCGGGAGAAGGGAAGGACCGGGGAGCTGTTTTTT.

V gene TRBV9 combines with J gene TRBJ2-2; TRBD1 aligns across 8 bases. V was clipped by 2 bases and J by 14 bases; unmatched bases: 8. Germline CDR1 reads SGDLS; CDR2 reads YYNGEE. This CDR3 spans 13 amino acids. The CDR3 bases are TGTGCCAGCAGCGTCACCGGGACAGGAGGTCTGTTTTTT. It encodes CASSVTGTGGLFF.

The rearrangement joins TRBV5-6 to TRBJ1-2, with 11 bases lining up with TRBD1. The CDR3 loop spans 15 amino acids. Germline assignment: CDR1 SGHDT and CDR2 YYEEEE. With V trimmed by 3 bases and J by 3 bases, 4 bases remained unmatched. The CDR3 sequence: CASSSDRGLYYGYTF. CDR3 nucleotide sequence: TGTGCCAGCAGCTCGGACAGGGGGCTTTACTATGGCTACACCTTC.

CDR3 nucleotide sequence: TGTGCCAGTAGTTCGCTAGCGGGGGGAGACACAGATACGCAGTATTTT. It encodes CASSSLAGGDTDTQYF. V usage is TRBV19 and J usage is TRBJ2-3; TRBD2 matches 11 bases. J lost 2 bases, V lost 5 bases, and 6 bases had no gene match. CDR1 LNHDA and CDR2 SQIVND come from the germline V gene (reference sequence). This CDR3 region has 16 residues.

This sequence joins TRBV12-5 and TRBJ2-3; D is perhaps TRBD2 (7 bases). From germline, CDR1 is LGHNT and CDR2 FRNRAP. With 3 bases removed from V and 11 bases from J, the gap between germline ends came to 15 bases. CDR3 length equals 13 residues. The CDR3 here is CASGLSLRGRQYF. The CDR3 DNA reads TGTGCTAGTGGTTTAAGTCTGCGGGGGCGGCAGTATTTT.

This clone was recorded once. The chain recombines TRBV30 with TRBJ1-5; D unresolved. The CDR3 contains 13 residues. CDR1 is GTSNPN and CDR2 is SVGIG in the germline V gene (reference sequence). Trimming took off 0 bases at V and 1 base at J, with 4 bases between the two ends. The CDR3 sequence: CAWSVRSNQPQHF. CDR3 nucleotides: TGTGCCTGGAGTGTACGGAGCAATCAGCCCCAGCATTTT.

The gene calls are TRBV11-2 and TRBJ2-5, with 7 nucleotides matching TRBD1. Germline assignment: CDR1 SGHAT and CDR2 FQNNGV. V shed 10 bases and J 1 base; nucleotides not matched to a gene: 9. This CDR3 spans 14 amino acids. The CDR3 here is CATGNRGVQETQYF. The DNA for the CDR3 is TGTGCCACCGGGAACAGGGGAGTCCAAGAGACCCAGTACTTC.

This CDR3 reads CASSAPGQGTDTQYF. CDR3 DNA: TGTGCCAGCAGCGCCCCGGGACAGGGGACAGATACGCAGTATTTT. The J gene is TRBJ2-3, the V gene TRBV11-2; 10 bases are a match to TRBD1. The trim removed 5 bases at V and 3 bases at J, leaving 5 bases unmatched. Germline V gives CDR1 SGHAT, CDR2 FQNNGV. This CDR3 has 15 residues.

The chain combines TRBV7-9 with TRBJ2-1, with D unclear. This CDR3 has 13 amino acids. Germline CDR1 and CDR2: SEHNR and FQNEAQ (reference sequence). Trimming shortened V by 5 bases and J by 8 bases, and 13 bases separated the two germline ends. CDR3 residues: CASSIIRRDEQFF. The CDR3 DNA sequence: TGTGCCAGCAGCATAATCCGTCGGGATGAGCAGTTCTTC.

The chain combines TRBV6-1 with TRBJ1-4; tentatively, D is TRBD1 (6 bases). Trimming took 5 bases from V and 8 from J, leaving 18 bases between them. Germline loops: CDR1 MNHNS, CDR2 SASEGT. CDR3 size: 15 residues. The DNA for the CDR3 is TGTGCCAGCAGTTCAGGACTCCTTGGACAGGAAAAACTGTTTTTT. Protein product: CASSSGLLGQEKLFF.

The chain employs TRBV7-9 and TRBJ2-7; TRBD1 agrees at 7 bases. J lost 3 bases, V lost 4 bases, and 6 bases had no gene match. This CDR3 has 14 amino acids. Germline CDR1 and CDR2: SEHNR and FQNEAQ (reference sequence). CDR3 residues: CASSSTGTLYEQYF. As DNA, the CDR3 is TGTGCCAGCAGCTCGACAGGGACCCTCTACGAGCAGTACTTC.

The V call is TRBV9, the J call TRBJ2-7; 9 nucleotides agree with TRBD2. There are 15 residues in the CDR3. Trimming cost V 0 bases and J 6 bases; bases outside gene matches: 7. Per germline, CDR1 SGDLS and CDR2 YYNGEE. In DNA form, the CDR3 reads TGTGCCAGCAGCGTAGGTTTAGCGGGAGAGGGCGAGCAGTACTTC. Amino acid sequence: CASSVGLAGEGEQYF.

The chain joins TRBV7-9 to TRBJ2-1; 7 nucleotides match TRBD1. CDR3 length: 14 amino acids. Germline V gene lookup returns CDR1 SEHNR and CDR2 FQNEAQ (reference sequence). The V gene end was trimmed by 5 bases and the J gene end by 13 bases; junction bases not matched to a gene: 14. Here the CDR3 DNA reads TGTGCCAGCAGCCTTTCCCTATCGGGACAGCAACAGTTCTTC. This codes for CASSLSLSGQQQFF.

The chain combines TRBV18 with TRBJ2-5; 7 bases line up with TRBD2. After removal of 0 bases from V and 3 bases from J, the junction contained 7 bases not matched to a gene. The CDR3 covers 16 residues. Looked up from germline, CDR1 is KGHSH and CDR2 is LQKENI. The CDR3: CASSPPARETEETQYF. The DNA for the CDR3 is TGTGCCAGCTCACCACCTGCGCGGGAGACCGAAGAGACCCAGTACTTC.

The rearrangement joins TRBV7-8 to TRBJ2-7; 10 positions agree with TRBD1. CDR1 SGHVS and CDR2 FQNEAQ come from the germline V gene. The CDR3 covers 15 residues. Unmatched junction bases numbered 6, after V lost 5 bases and J lost 2 bases. The CDR3 region has the DNA TGTGCCAGCAGCCTCTCGGGGACAGGGGCCTACGAGCAGTACTTC. As protein: CASSLSGTGAYEQYF.

The chain employs TRBV9 and TRBJ2-1, with no clear D. Germline V gene lookup returns CDR1 SGDLS and CDR2 YYNGEE. The CDR3 totals 15 residues. Trimming stripped 0 bases from V and 2 bases from J, with 9 bases between. Here the CDR3 DNA reads TGTGCCAGCAGCGTAGGTCGAGGCCCCTACAATGAGCAGTTCTTC. This sequence encodes CASSVGRGPYNEQFF.

The chain joins TRBV7-2 to TRBJ1-6, with D tentatively TRBD1 (5 bases). The CDR3 has 17 amino acids. CDR1 and CDR2 from the germline V gene are SGHTA and FQGNSA. The germline V and J ends were trimmed by 1 base and 6 bases, with 16 bases remaining between them. The CDR3 here is CASSLVGAVVSNSPLHF. The CDR3 coding sequence is TGTGCCAGCAGCTTAGTTGGGGCAGTGGTTTCTAATTCACCCCTCCACTTT.

This clone is a singleton in its sample. The chain is built from TRBV11-2 and TRBJ1-2; D is uncertain. With 5 bases removed from V and 8 bases from J, the gap between germline ends came to 15 bases. The CDR3 has 13 residues. The germline V gene has CDR1 SGHAT and CDR2 FQNNGV. CDR3 nucleotide sequence: TGTGCCAGCAGCCGACTGGGGAGCCTGGGCTACACCTTC. It codes for CASSRLGSLGYTF.

V is TRBV2 and J is TRBJ2-1; TRBD2 aligns across 9 bases. Germline CDR1 and CDR2: SNHLY and FYNNEI. V shed 7 bases and J 4 bases; nucleotides not matched to a gene: 5. CDR3 size: 14 residues. For the CDR3, the DNA is TGTGCCAGCACCATGGGACTAGCTTACAATGAGCAGTTCTTC. It is translated as CASTMGLAYNEQFF.

This clone has only a few counts. The V and J genes are TRBV4-1 and TRBJ1-2; 7 positions agree with TRBD1. CDR1 and CDR2 (germline): MGHRA, YSYEKL. J was trimmed by 4 bases and V by 0 bases; bases with no gene match: 5. This CDR3 comprises 15 residues. The CDR3 DNA sequence: TGCGCCAGCAGCCAAGATTGGACAGGTGCCTATGGCTACACCTTC. As protein: CASSQDWTGAYGYTF.

The count of this clone is one. The rearrangement joins TRBV6-6 to TRBJ1-4, with 10 bases aligning to TRBD1. J gave up 7 bases and V 2 bases, and 7 bases lay outside the gene matches. The CDR3 spans 16 residues. Germline assignment: CDR1 MNHNY and CDR2 SVGAGI (reference sequence). CDR3 in amino acids: CASSYRQGARSEKLFF. The CDR3 DNA reads TGTGCCAGCAGTTACAGACAGGGGGCAAGAAGTGAAAAACTGTTTTTT.

CDR3 sequence: CASSLGGIAGGPGEQFF. CDR3 sequence (DNA): TGTGCCAGCAGCTTGGGCGGGATAGCGGGAGGGCCGGGTGAGCAGTTCTTC. This chain joins TRBV5-4 and TRBJ2-1; 11 bases line up with TRBD2. The CDR3 loop spans 17 amino acids. V dropped 0 bases and J dropped 9; count of bases not matched to a gene: 11. Germline-derived CDR1 and CDR2 are SGHNT and YYREEE (reference sequence).

This clone was recorded only once. The V gene is TRBV6-6, the J gene TRBJ2-1; a weak D match, TRBD2 (5 bases). Per germline, CDR1 MNHNY and CDR2 SVGAGI (reference sequence). The CDR3 contains 15 residues. V lost 0 bases and J 8 bases, leaving 14 bases between the germline ends. CDR3 in amino acids: CASSYSGYLGDEQFF. In nucleotides, the CDR3 is TGTGCCAGCAGTTACTCCGGGTATTTGGGAGATGAGCAGTTCTTC.

In its sample, this clone was seen once. The V call is TRBV7-2, the J call TRBJ2-7, with TRBD2 matching 7 bases. With 0 bases clipped from V and 6 bases from J, the junction kept 5 bases outside the gene matches. The length of the CDR3 is 14 residues. Germline CDR1 SGHTA, CDR2 FQGNSA. The CDR3 reads CASSLAGGNREQYF. Written as DNA, the CDR3 is TGTGCCAGCAGCTTAGCGGGGGGGAATCGCGAGCAGTACTTC. Filled out from reference TRBV7-2 and TRBJ2-7, the complete variable domain reads GAGVSQSPSNKVTEKGKDVELRCDPISGHTALYWYRQSLGQGLEFLIYFQGNSAPDKSGLPSDRFSAERTGGSVSTLTIQRTQQEDSAVYLCASSLAGGNREQYFGPGTRLTVT.

The V call is TRBV5-6, the J call TRBJ2-2, with D possibly matching TRBD1 (6 bases). The CDR3 runs 14 residues. The V gene's germline CDR1 is SGHDT and CDR2 YYEEEE. Trimming stripped 2 bases from V and 1 base from J, with 6 bases between. CDR3 in amino acids: CASSLQGNTGELFF. The CDR3 nucleotides are TGTGCCAGCAGCTTACAGGGGAACACCGGGGAGCTGTTTTTT.

This chain links TRBV2 with TRBJ2-3, with 7 bases that match TRBD2. The CDR3 is made up of 14 amino acids. Germline V gene lookup returns CDR1 SNHLY and CDR2 FYNNEI. The ends lost 5 bases at V and 4 bases at J; junction bases unmatched: 6. The DNA of the CDR3 is TGTGCCAGCAGTAGCGGGACTACCGCAGATACGCAGTATTTT. Encoded protein: CASSSGTTADTQYF.

CDR3 residues: CASSPPSGSRNEQYF. The CDR3 DNA is TGTGCCAGCTCCCCGCCTAGCGGGAGCAGAAACGAGCAGTACTTC. The V gene is TRBV18, the J gene TRBJ2-7; TRBD2 aligns across 10 bases. This CDR3 has 15 amino acids. Germline V gives CDR1 KGHSH, CDR2 LQKENI. V gave up 6 bases and J gave up 5 bases; unmatched junction bases: 10.

The chain uses TRBV11-2 and TRBJ1-2, with 7 bases aligning to TRBD1. The V segment lost 0 bases and the J segment 5 bases; nucleotides outside the gene matches: 9. CDR3 length equals 16 residues. Per germline, CDR1 SGHAT and CDR2 FQNNGV. The DNA of the CDR3 is TGTGCCAGCAGCTTAGAAGGAAGGGACAGTTCATATGGCTACACCTTC. Translating gives CASSLEGRDSSYGYTF. Complete variable domain (other parts from reference TRBV11-2 and TRBJ1-2): EAGVAQSPRYKIIEKRQSVAFWCNPISGHATLYWYQQILGQGPKLLIQFQNNGVVDDSQLPKDRFSAERLKGVDSTLKIQPAKLEDSAVYLCASSLEGRDSSYGYTFGSGTRLTVV.